The rows below give T cell receptor beta chains drawn from one sample of a study of blood T cell repertoires in COVID-19. The method was immunoSEQ multiplex PCR; TCRdb's version includes in-frame clones alone and lacks a portion of them. Of fewer than 350,000 clones in the sample, around nine tenths were seen once. Sequenced sample: peripheral blood. The receptors shown here come from a woman aged 70-85 years with COVID-19, enrolled during active disease. Each CDR3 is given with its conserved first and last residue.

j_gene | v_gene | CDR3aa
TRBJ1-5 | TRBV21-1 | CASSKVRTGCQPQHF
TRBJ2-1 | TRBV7-3 | CASSTGLAGAEKFF
TRBJ1-1 | TRBV6-5 | CASSYGQNTEAFF
TRBJ2-3 | TRBV28 | CASRAWDSLDF
TRBJ1-5 | TRBV9 | CASSVGSEAGDQPQHF
TRBJ1-4 | TRBV7-8 | CASSQMTVSNEKLFF
TRBJ2-5 | TRBV5-6 | CASSTQGGDGTQYF
TRBJ2-3 | TRBV6-5 | CASSYQGRDTQYF
TRBJ1-5 | TRBV28 | CASSPDRGGQPQHF
TRBJ1-1 | TRBV7-9 | CASSGEGTGAFF
TRBJ2-5 | TRBV2 | CASTIYRDRGETQYF
TRBJ1-1 | TRBV29-1 | CSVDQGNTEAFF
TRBJ1-3 | TRBV18 | CASSRKLVTDSSGNTIYF
TRBJ2-3 | TRBV2 | CASRTRDSPTDTQYF
TRBJ2-3 | TRBV11-3 | CASSSKRGDTQYF
TRBJ2-3 | TRBV5-1 | CASRTGGLTVLDTQYF
TRBJ2-2 | TRBV28 | CASLSAVSGTGELFF
TRBJ1-1 | TRBV3-1/TRBV3-2 | CASSQISGRGAFF
TRBJ1-2 | TRBV29-1 | CSVGGGGANYGYTF
TRBJ1-1 | TRBV11-2 | CASSHHDRDTFF